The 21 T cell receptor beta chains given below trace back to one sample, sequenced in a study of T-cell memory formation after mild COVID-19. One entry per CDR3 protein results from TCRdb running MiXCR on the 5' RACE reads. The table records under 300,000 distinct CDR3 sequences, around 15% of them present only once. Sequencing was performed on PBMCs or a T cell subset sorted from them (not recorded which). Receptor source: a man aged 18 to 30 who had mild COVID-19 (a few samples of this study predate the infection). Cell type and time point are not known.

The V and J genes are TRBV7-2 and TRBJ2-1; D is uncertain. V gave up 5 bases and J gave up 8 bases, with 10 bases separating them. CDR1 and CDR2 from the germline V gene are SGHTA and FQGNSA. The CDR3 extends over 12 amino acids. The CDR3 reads CASSPPRDEQFF. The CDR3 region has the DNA TGTGCCAGCAGCCCTCCTCGGGATGAGCAGTTCTTC.

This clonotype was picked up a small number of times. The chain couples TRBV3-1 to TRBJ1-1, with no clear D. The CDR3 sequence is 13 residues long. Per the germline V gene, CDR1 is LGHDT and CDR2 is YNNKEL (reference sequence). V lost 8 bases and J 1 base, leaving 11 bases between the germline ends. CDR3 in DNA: TGTGCCAGCTCCACACAGACGAACACTGAAGCTTTCTTT. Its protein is CASSTQTNTEAFF.

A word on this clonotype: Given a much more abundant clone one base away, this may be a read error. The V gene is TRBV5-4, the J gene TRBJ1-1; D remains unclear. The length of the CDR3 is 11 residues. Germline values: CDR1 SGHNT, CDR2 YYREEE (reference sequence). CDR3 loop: CASRLGTEAFF. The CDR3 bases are TGTGCCAGCAGATTGGGCACTGAAGCTTTCTTT.

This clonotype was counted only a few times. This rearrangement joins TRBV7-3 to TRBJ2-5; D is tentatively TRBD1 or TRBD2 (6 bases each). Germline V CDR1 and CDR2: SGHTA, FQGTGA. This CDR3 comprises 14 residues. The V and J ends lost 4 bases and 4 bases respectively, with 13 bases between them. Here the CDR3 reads CASSSNGGRETQYF. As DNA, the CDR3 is TGTGCCAGCAGCTCCAACGGGGGCCGAGAGACCCAGTACTTC.

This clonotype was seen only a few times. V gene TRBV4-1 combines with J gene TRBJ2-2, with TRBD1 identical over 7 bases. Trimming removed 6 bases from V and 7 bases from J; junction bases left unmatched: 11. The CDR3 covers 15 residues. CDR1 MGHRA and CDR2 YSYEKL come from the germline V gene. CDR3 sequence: CASSLLSGGGGELFF. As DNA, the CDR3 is TGCGCCAGCAGTCTCCTTTCAGGGGGTGGCGGGGAGCTGTTTTTT.

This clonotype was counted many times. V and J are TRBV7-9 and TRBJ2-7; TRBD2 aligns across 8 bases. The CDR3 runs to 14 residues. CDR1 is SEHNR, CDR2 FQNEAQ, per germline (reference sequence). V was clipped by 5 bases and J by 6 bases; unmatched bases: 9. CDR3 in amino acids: CASSPGVAGREQYF. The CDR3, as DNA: TGTGCCAGCAGCCCCGGGGTAGCGGGGCGCGAGCAGTACTTC.

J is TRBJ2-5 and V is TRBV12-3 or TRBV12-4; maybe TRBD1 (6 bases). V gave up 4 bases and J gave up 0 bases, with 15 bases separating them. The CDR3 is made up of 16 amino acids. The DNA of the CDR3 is TGTGCCAGCAGTTATGGCCTCCGGGACAACCAAGAGACCCAGTACTTC. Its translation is CASSYGLRDNQETQYF.

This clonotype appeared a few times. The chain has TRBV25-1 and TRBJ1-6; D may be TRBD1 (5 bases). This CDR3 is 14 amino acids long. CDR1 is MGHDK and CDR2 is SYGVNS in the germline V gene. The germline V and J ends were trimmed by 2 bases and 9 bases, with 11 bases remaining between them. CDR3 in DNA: TGTGCCAGCAGTGAAGTCGGGACGCGTTCACCCCTCCACTTT. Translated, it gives CASSEVGTRSPLHF.

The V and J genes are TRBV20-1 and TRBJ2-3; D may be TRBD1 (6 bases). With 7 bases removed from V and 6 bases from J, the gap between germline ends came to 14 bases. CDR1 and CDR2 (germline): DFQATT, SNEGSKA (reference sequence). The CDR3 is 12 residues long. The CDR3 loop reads CSVTQGSDTQYF. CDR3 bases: TGCAGTGTGACCCAGGGGTCGGATACGCAGTATTTT.

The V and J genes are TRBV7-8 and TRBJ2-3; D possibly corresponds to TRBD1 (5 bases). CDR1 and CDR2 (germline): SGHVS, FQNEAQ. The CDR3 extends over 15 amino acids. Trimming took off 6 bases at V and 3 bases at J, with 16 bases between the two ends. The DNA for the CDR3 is TGTGCCAGCAGTCCCTACGGACAAACGACAGATACGCAGTATTTT. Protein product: CASSPYGQTTDTQYF.

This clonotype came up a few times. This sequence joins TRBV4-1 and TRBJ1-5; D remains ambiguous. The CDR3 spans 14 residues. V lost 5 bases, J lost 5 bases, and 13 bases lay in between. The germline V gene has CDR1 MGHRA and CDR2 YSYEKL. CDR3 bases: TGCGCCAGCAGCGGGGAGGAGGGATATCAGCCCCAGCATTTT. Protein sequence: CASSGEEGYQPQHF.

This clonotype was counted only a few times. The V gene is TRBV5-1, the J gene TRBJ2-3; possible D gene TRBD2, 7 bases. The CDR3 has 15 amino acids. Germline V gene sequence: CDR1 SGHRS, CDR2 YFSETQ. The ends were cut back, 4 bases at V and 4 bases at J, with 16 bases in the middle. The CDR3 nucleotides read TGCGCCAGCAGCCCGCAGGGGCGGGGGTCAGATACGCAGTATTTT. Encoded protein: CASSPQGRGSDTQYF.

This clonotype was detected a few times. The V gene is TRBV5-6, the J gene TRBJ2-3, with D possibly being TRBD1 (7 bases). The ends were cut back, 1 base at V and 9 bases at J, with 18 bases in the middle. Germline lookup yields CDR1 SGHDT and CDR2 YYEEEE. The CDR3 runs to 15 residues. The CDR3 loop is CASSLRPGGSGTQYF. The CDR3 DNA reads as TGTGCCAGCAGCTTGAGGCCAGGGGGGTCGGGGACGCAGTATTTT. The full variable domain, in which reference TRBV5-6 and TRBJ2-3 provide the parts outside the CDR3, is DAGVTQSPTHLIKTRGQQVTLRCSPKSGHDTVSWYQQALGQGPQFIFQYYEEEERQRGNFPDRFSGHQFPNYSSELNVNALLLGDSALYLCASSLRPGGSGTQYFGPGTRLTVL.

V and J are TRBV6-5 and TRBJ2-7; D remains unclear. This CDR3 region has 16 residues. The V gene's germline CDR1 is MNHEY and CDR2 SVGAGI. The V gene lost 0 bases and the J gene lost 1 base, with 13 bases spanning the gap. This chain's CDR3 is CASSYSAFGQSYEQYF. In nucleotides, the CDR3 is TGTGCCAGCAGTTACTCTGCCTTTGGGCAGTCCTACGAGCAGTACTTC.

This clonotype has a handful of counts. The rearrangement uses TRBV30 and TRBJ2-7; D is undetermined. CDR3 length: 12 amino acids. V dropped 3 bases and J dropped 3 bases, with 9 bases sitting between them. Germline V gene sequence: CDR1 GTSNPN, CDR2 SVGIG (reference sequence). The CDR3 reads CAWRVRYYEQYF. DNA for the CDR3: TGTGCCTGGAGGGTACGATACTACGAGCAGTACTTC.

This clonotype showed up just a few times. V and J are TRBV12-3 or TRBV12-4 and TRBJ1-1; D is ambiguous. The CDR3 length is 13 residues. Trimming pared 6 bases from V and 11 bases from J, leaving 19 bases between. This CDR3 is CASSEPPGGWAFF. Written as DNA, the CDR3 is TGTGCCAGCAGCGAACCACCGGGTGGTTGGGCTTTCTTT.

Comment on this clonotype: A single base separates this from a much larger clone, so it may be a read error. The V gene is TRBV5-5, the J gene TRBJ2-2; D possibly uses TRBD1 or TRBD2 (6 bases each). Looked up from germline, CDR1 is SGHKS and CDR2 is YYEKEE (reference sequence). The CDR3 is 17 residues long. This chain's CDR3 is CASSPARGRGNTVELFF. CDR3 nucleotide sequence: TGTGCCAGCAGCCCCGCCCGGGGGCGGGGAAACACCGTGGAGCTGTTTTTT. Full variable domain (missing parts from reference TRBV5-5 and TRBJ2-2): DAGVTQSPTHLIKTRGQQVTLRCSPISGHKSVSWYQQVLGQGPQFIFQYYEKEERGRGNFPDRFSARQFPNYSSELNVNALLLGDSALYLCASSPARGRGNTVELFFGEGSRLTVL.

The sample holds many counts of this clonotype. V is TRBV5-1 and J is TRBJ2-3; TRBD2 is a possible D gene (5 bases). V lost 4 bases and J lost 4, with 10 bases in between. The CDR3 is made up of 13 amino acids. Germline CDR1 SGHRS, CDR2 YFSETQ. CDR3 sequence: CASSEEVADTQYF. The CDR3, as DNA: TGCGCCAGCAGCGAGGAGGTTGCAGATACGCAGTATTTT.

As DNA, the CDR3 is TGTGCCAGCAGCCAAGAGCCGACAGCCGTCTATGGCTACACCTTC. It encodes CASSQEPTAVYGYTF. The chain has TRBV3-1 and TRBJ1-2; a possible D gene is TRBD1 (5 bases). V gave up 0 bases and J gave up 4 bases, with 12 bases separating them. The CDR3 extends over 15 amino acids. The germline V gene encodes CDR1 LGHDT and CDR2 YNNKEL (reference sequence).

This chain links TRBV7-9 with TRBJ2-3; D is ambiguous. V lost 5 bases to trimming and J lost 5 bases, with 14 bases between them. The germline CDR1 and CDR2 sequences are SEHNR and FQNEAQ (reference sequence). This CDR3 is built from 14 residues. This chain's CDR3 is CASSPGHPVDTQYF. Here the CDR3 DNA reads TGTGCCAGCAGCCCTGGCCACCCGGTAGATACGCAGTATTTT.

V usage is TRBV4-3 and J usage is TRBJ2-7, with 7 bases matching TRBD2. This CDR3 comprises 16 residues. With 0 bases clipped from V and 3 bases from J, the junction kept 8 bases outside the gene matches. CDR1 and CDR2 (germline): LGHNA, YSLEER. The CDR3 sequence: CASSQDRQRGHYEQYV. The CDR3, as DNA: TGCGCCAGCAGCCAAGATCGACAGCGGGGCCACTACGAGCAGTACGTC.